The 23 T cell receptor beta chains below all came from one sample that was sequenced in a study of cytomegalovirus exposure and HLA in healthy donors. 60 Vbeta and 13 Jbeta primers were used in PCR. Profiled with immunoSEQ multiplex PCR; TCRdb holds only in-frame clones, not every one. The repertoire holds fewer than 90,000 clones, with around 77% as singletons. The sequencing input was PBMCs. Receptor source: a man between 25 and 39 years old in good health and CMV-seronegative.

This rearrangement joins TRBV5-4 to TRBJ2-3; 10 bases line up with TRBD2. V shed 4 bases and J 2 bases; nucleotides not matched to a gene: 4. The CDR3 loop spans 15 amino acids. Germline values: CDR1 SGHNT, CDR2 YYREEE (reference sequence). The CDR3 region is CASSPGLATTDTQYF. As DNA, the CDR3 is TGTGCCAGCAGCCCGGGACTAGCGACCACAGATACGCAGTATTTT.

V gene TRBV19 combines with J gene TRBJ2-7; 8 bases are shared with TRBD2. Trimming removed 0 bases from V and 2 bases from J; junction bases left unmatched: 9. Germline CDR1 LNHDA, CDR2 SQIVND (reference sequence). The CDR3 spans 17 residues. CDR3 region: CASSIESGGPPPYEQYF. The DNA for the CDR3 is TGTGCCAGTAGTATAGAAAGCGGGGGACCCCCTCCCTACGAGCAGTACTTC. Complete variable domain (other parts from reference TRBV19 and TRBJ2-7): DGGITQSPKYLFRKEGQNVTLSCEQNLNHDAMYWYRQDPGQGLRLIYYSQIVNDFQKGDIAEGYSVSREKKESFPLTVTSAQKNPTAFYLCASSIESGGPPPYEQYFGPGTRLTVT.

The chain joins TRBV25-1 to TRBJ2-3, with D maybe TRBD2 (6 bases). The CDR3 runs to 15 residues. The V gene's germline CDR1 is MGHDK and CDR2 SYGVNS. V was cut by 3 bases and J by 0 bases, with 10 bases left in between. CDR3 sequence: CASSDASVSTDTQYF. CDR3 DNA: TGTGCCAGCAGTGACGCTAGCGTTAGCACAGATACGCAGTATTTT.

In the case of this clone: One junction end disagrees with the germline gene, perhaps due to a read error. This chain links TRBV7-9 with TRBJ2-6; TRBD1 matches at 9 bases. The CDR3 sequence is 19 residues long. Germline-derived CDR1 and CDR2 are SEHNR and FQNEAQ (reference sequence). CDR3 nucleotides: TGTGCCAGCAGCTTAATACAGGGGGCGCTTACAACCGGGGTCAACGTCCTGACTTTC. Translating it yields CASSLIQGALTTGVNVLTF.

This clone was counted only a few times. As DNA, the CDR3 is TGTGCCAGCAGTTTCCGGACAGGGGGCTACGAGCAGTACTTC. Translating it yields CASSFRTGGYEQYF. This sequence joins TRBV6-5 and TRBJ2-7, with 10 positions matching TRBD1. The length of the CDR3 is 14 residues. Per the germline V gene, CDR1 is MNHEY and CDR2 is SVGAGI. V lost 4 bases and J lost 3; bases outside the gene matches: 3.

CDR3 coding DNA: TGTGCCAGCAGTTTCCAATACTATGGCTACACCTTC. Translating gives CASSFQYYGYTF. The chain is built from TRBV28 and TRBJ1-2, with D uncertain. The CDR3 is made up of 12 amino acids. Germline assignment: CDR1 MDHEN and CDR2 SYDVKM. V was pared by 3 bases and J by 3 bases, with 5 bases between.

This chain joins TRBV28 and TRBJ1-3, with a tentative D call TRBD1 (5 bases). Between the trimmed V and J ends, which lost 5 bases and 4 bases, there was a span of 15 bases. This CDR3 is 15 amino acids long. Germline-derived CDR1 and CDR2 are MDHEN and SYDVKM. As DNA, the CDR3 is TGTGCCAGCAGTCTCACAGGAGTTGGGGGAAACACCATATATTTT. Translating it yields CASSLTGVGGNTIYF.

The chain couples TRBV5-1 to TRBJ1-3; D possibly corresponds to TRBD1 (5 bases). CDR1 is SGHRS, CDR2 YFSETQ, per germline. The V and J ends lost 0 bases and 0 bases respectively, with 7 bases between them. The CDR3 spans 15 residues. DNA for the CDR3: TGCGCCAGCAGCTTGGACAGGTCCTCTGGAAACACCATATATTTT. This sequence encodes CASSLDRSSGNTIYF.

CDR3 residues: CASSEATGRKETQYF. The CDR3 DNA is TGTGCCAGCAGTGAAGCGACAGGGCGGAAAGAGACCCAGTACTTC. The V and J genes are TRBV2 and TRBJ2-5; 7 bases align to TRBD1. The V gene end was trimmed by 0 bases and the J gene end by 3 bases; junction bases not matched to a gene: 4. Germline CDR1 SNHLY, CDR2 FYNNEI. The CDR3 spans 15 residues.

The chain employs TRBV6-5 and TRBJ2-7; possible D gene TRBD2, 5 bases. The germline V and J ends were trimmed by 5 bases and 0 bases, with 8 bases remaining between them. In germline, CDR1 is MNHEY, CDR2 SVGAGI. This CDR3 has 13 residues. The CDR3 region is CASSEGLSYEQYF. The CDR3 DNA sequence: TGTGCCAGCAGTGAAGGACTCTCCTACGAGCAGTACTTC.

The gene calls are TRBV13 and TRBJ1-1; a weak D match, TRBD1 (6 bases). The V gene's germline CDR1 is PRHDT and CDR2 FYEKMQ (reference sequence). V shed 4 bases and J shed 0 bases, with 12 bases lying between them. This CDR3 is built from 15 residues. In DNA form, the CDR3 reads TGTGCCAGCAGCTCCTACAGGGCCTTGAACACTGAAGCTTTCTTT. Its protein is CASSSYRALNTEAFF.

The chain joins TRBV7-7 to TRBJ2-1, with 8 bases aligning to TRBD1. Germline assignment: CDR1 SSHAT and CDR2 FNYEAQ (reference sequence). The CDR3 has 15 amino acids. V was pared by 1 base and J by 5 bases, with 4 bases of the junction left unmatched. The CDR3 DNA sequence: TGTGCCAGCAGCTTAGGGGGCAGGGGGCACAATGAGCAGTTCTTC. Its translation is CASSLGGRGHNEQFF.

This clone was counted a single time. The V call is TRBV19, the J call TRBJ2-2; 9 bases map to TRBD2. V was pared by 5 bases and J by 4 bases, with 11 bases of the junction left unmatched. This CDR3 has 17 residues. Germline-derived CDR1 and CDR2 are LNHDA and SQIVND (reference sequence). CDR3 sequence (DNA): TGTGCCAGTAGTCTGCCTAGCGGGATGCTTGGCACCGGGGAGCTGTTTTTT. This encodes CASSLPSGMLGTGELFF. The entire variable domain, with the rest obtained from reference TRBV19 and TRBJ2-2, is as follows: DGGITQSPKYLFRKEGQNVTLSCEQNLNHDAMYWYRQDPGQGLRLIYYSQIVNDFQKGDIAEGYSVSREKKESFPLTVTSAQKNPTAFYLCASSLPSGMLGTGELFFGEGSRLTVL.

V usage is TRBV7-2 and J usage is TRBJ2-1; D uncertain. V was shortened by 9 bases and J by 6 bases, with 12 bases between the two germline ends. The CDR3 is made up of 12 amino acids. Per the germline V gene, CDR1 is SGHTA and CDR2 is FQGNSA. DNA for the CDR3: TGTGCCAGTAGCCACAGTAGCAATGAGCAGTTCTTC. Its translation is CASSHSSNEQFF.

V and J are TRBV27 and TRBJ2-1; D might be TRBD1 (5 bases). CDR1 is MNHEY and CDR2 is SMNVEV in the germline V gene (reference sequence). The V gene lost 5 bases and the J gene lost 3 bases, with 23 bases spanning the gap. The CDR3 is made up of 18 amino acids. The CDR3 is CASSMKASTAPIYNEQFF. CDR3 nucleotides: TGTGCCAGCAGTATGAAAGCCTCGACAGCGCCAATCTACAATGAGCAGTTCTTC.

CDR3 nucleotides: TGTGCCAGCAGCTTAGGACTAGCGGGCCACAATGAGCAGTTCTTC. As protein: CASSLGLAGHNEQFF. The chain links TRBV7-7 to TRBJ2-1; 10 bases align to TRBD2. Germline assignment: CDR1 SSHAT and CDR2 FNYEAQ (reference sequence). Trimming took 1 base from V and 5 from J; bases not matched to a gene: 2. CDR3 length: 15 residues.

The J gene is TRBJ2-1, the V gene TRBV5-4; 7 bases agree with TRBD1. This CDR3 is built from 16 residues. Trimming took 4 bases from V and 0 from J; bases not matched to a gene: 7. Germline V CDR1 and CDR2: SGHNT, YYREEE (reference sequence). CDR3 amino acids: CASSPLGGLSYNEQFF. Written as DNA, the CDR3 is TGTGCCAGCAGCCCGCTAGGGGGCCTCTCCTACAATGAGCAGTTCTTC. Based on the CDR3 plus reference TRBV5-4 and TRBJ2-1, the full variable domain is ETGVTQSPTHLIKTRGQQVTLRCSSQSGHNTVSWYQQALGQGPQFIFQYYREEENGRGNFPPRFSGLQFPNYSSELNVNALELDDSALYLCASSPLGGLSYNEQFFGPGTRLTVL.

The chain carries TRBV6-5 and TRBJ1-3; TRBD1 matches at 7 bases. The V segment lost 2 bases and the J segment 4 bases; nucleotides outside the gene matches: 5. The CDR3 sequence is 15 residues long. Germline V lookup: CDR1 MNHEY, CDR2 SVGAGI. The CDR3 DNA is TGTGCCAGCAGTTACGTGGGACAGTCGGGAAACACCATATATTTT. Residues: CASSYVGQSGNTIYF.

The chain joins TRBV19 to TRBJ1-5, with TRBD1 identical over 7 bases. Unmatched junction bases numbered 4, after V lost 1 base and J lost 1 base. This CDR3 spans 16 amino acids. Germline V lookup: CDR1 LNHDA, CDR2 SQIVND (reference sequence). Written as DNA, the CDR3 is TGTGCCAGTAGTATAGTACCGACAGGGAGCAATCAGCCCCAGCATTTT. Amino acid sequence: CASSIVPTGSNQPQHF.

The chain employs TRBV6-4 and TRBJ2-1; 10 positions match TRBD2. V was pared by 2 bases and J by 4 bases, with 2 bases of the junction left unmatched. The CDR3 sequence is 15 residues long. Germline V gene sequence: CDR1 MRHNA, CDR2 SNTAGT. CDR3 region: CASSDSGRDYNEQFF. CDR3 bases: TGTGCCAGCAGTGACAGCGGGAGGGATTACAATGAGCAGTTCTTC.

There are a few counts of this clone. J is TRBJ2-7 and V is TRBV5-1; 8 nucleotides match TRBD1. Germline CDR1 and CDR2: SGHRS and YFSETQ. J was trimmed by 6 bases and V by 0 bases; bases with no gene match: 5. The CDR3 spans 14 residues. CDR3 sequence: CASSLGQGFFEQYF. Here the CDR3 DNA reads TGCGCCAGCAGCTTGGGACAGGGGTTTTTCGAGCAGTACTTC.

V and J are TRBV19 and TRBJ1-1, with D possibly TRBD1 on 6 matching bases. There are 11 residues in the CDR3. V dropped 4 bases and J dropped 9 bases, with 9 bases sitting between them. Germline V lookup: CDR1 LNHDA, CDR2 SQIVND (reference sequence). CDR3: CASSTGQKAFF. CDR3 nucleotide sequence: TGTGCCAGTAGTACGGGACAAAAAGCTTTCTTT.

The V call is TRBV7-2, the J call TRBJ2-7; D uncertain. CDR3 length: 14 amino acids. Deletions cut 5 bases from V and 2 bases from J, with 13 bases between. Germline CDR1 reads SGHTA; CDR2 reads FQGNSA. The CDR3 is CASSRVKAAYEQYF. Here the CDR3 DNA reads TGTGCCAGCAGCCGTGTCAAGGCGGCCTACGAGCAGTACTTC.